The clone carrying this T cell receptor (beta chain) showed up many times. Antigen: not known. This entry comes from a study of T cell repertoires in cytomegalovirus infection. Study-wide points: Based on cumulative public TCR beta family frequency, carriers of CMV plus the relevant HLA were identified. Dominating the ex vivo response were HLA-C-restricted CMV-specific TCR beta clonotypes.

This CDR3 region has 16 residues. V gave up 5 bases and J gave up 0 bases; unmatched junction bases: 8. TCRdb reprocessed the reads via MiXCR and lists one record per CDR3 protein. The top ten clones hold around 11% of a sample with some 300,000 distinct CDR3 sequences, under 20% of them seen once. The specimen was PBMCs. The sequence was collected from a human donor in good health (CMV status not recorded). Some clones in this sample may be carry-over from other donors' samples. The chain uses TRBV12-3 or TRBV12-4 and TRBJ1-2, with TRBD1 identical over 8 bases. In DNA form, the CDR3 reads TGTGCCAGCAGTCCTCGACAGGGGTTAACTAACTATGGCTACACCTTC. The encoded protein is CASSPRQGLTNYGYTF.